These T cell receptor beta chains were read from a single sample in a study of blood T cell repertoires in COVID-19. Data came from immunoSEQ multiplex PCR; TCRdb stores just in-frame clones and leaves some out. In the table there are fewer than 55,000 clones, approximately 80% of which are singletons. The sample consisted of peripheral blood. These receptors came from a woman in her sixties or seventies with acute or convalescent COVID-19. CDR3s include the opening cysteine and the closing phenylalanine or tryptophan.

v_call,j_call,cdr3_aa
TRBV15,TRBJ1-5,CATSRERGPNQPQHF
TRBV5-6,TRBJ1-6,CASRGTGGSPLHF
TRBV3-1/TRBV3-2,TRBJ1-5,CASSFGGKNQPQHF
TRBV19,TRBJ1-2,CASSPGGYYGYTF
TRBV5-1,TRBJ2-5,CASRLAGGKETQYF
TRBV20-1,TRBJ1-2,CSAGQGLGYTF
TRBV12-3/TRBV12-4,TRBJ1-1,CASSYPGLEAFF
TRBV18,TRBJ2-7,CASSPGTALEQYF
TRBV27,TRBJ2-3,CASSWGGAVTDTQYF
TRBV19,TRBJ1-1,CASSIGVTEAFF
TRBV11-2,TRBJ1-2,CASSLVQGVRYGYTF
TRBV6-5,TRBJ1-6,CASSRHDEYNSPLHF
TRBV2,TRBJ1-1,CASQGNLAVTEAFF
TRBV5-4,TRBJ2-1,CASSLGPTSGRKYLNEQFF